Listed below are T cell receptor beta chains from one sample, sequenced in a study of OX40 agonist ivuxolimab in advanced cancers. Sequenced by immunoSEQ multiplex PCR; TCRdb stores in-frame clones only, minus some. The table lists about 67,000 clones, about 88% of them singletons, with roughly 0.29% in the top ten. This specimen consisted of CD4+ or CD8+ T cells sorted from blood, obtained in a trial of the OX40 agonist ivuxolimab. The receptors were sampled from an adult with an advanced solid tumor such as melanoma, head and neck, liver or kidney cancer. Each CDR3 is given with its conserved first and last residue. The order of the fields is J gene, clone size, D gene, V gene, CDR3 protein, CDR3 DNA. D genes are given only for firm matches. Part of the rows lack a size; the others show once, few, many or a class for expanded clones.

TRBJ1-2 - TRBD1 TRBV14 CASSHSGQGTYGYTF TGTGCCAGCAGCCACTCGGGACAGGGAACCTATGGCTACACCTTC
TRBJ1-4 - - TRBV5-1 CASSPSGPGTTNEKLFF TGCGCCAGCAGCCCCTCCGGGCCGGGGACAACTAATGAAAAACTGTTTTTT
TRBJ2-1 - TRBD2 TRBV19 CASSALANSYNEQFF TGTGCCAGTAGTGCACTAGCGAACTCCTACAATGAGCAGTTCTTC
TRBJ1-2 - - TRBV5-8 CASSRTLGTRFNYGYTF TGTGCCAGCAGTCGAACCCTCGGGACACGGTTTAACTATGGCTACACCTTC
TRBJ1-2 once TRBD1 TRBV10-1 CASSPTGALSKAPYGYTF TGCGCCAGCAGTCCCACAGGGGCCCTATCTAAGGCCCCCTATGGCTACACCTTC
TRBJ1-2 - - TRBV6-5 CASSYSAANYGYTF TGTGCCAGCAGTTACTCGGCAGCTAACTATGGCTACACCTTC
TRBJ1-5 - - TRBV19 CASSKPGPGGGPQHF TGTGCCAGTAGTAAACCGGGGCCCGGTGGCGGGCCCCAGCATTTT
TRBJ2-7 - - TRBV4-1 CASSQVGAGSYEQYF TGCGCCAGCAGCCAGGTGGGGGCCGGCTCCTACGAGCAGTACTTC
TRBJ1-6 - - TRBV6-6 CASSLQGSSPLHF TGTGCCAGCAGTTTACAGGGATCGTCACCCCTCCACTTT
TRBJ2-7 - TRBD2 TRBV5-8 CASSGTSGYEQYF TGTGCCTCTTCCGGGACTAGCGGCTACGAGCAGTACTTC
TRBJ2-7 - - TRBV6-1 CASSALRGGVSSYEQYF TGTGCCAGCAGTGCCCTAAGGGGGGGCGTTTCCTCCTACGAGCAGTACTTC
TRBJ2-4 - - TRBV15 CATSTLSTLTENIQYF TGTGCCACCAGCACGCTAAGCACACTGACCGAGAACATTCAGTACTTC
TRBJ2-1 few - TRBV28 CASSSEGTRGYNEQFF TGTGCCAGCAGTTCCGAGGGGACAAGGGGCTACAATGAGCAGTTCTTC
TRBJ2-7 - TRBD2 TRBV4-2 CASSQGLVAGVPYEQYF TGTGCCAGCAGCCAAGGTTTGGTAGCGGGCGTACCCTACGAGCAGTACTTC
TRBJ1-1 once - TRBV10-3 CAISVEGITEAFF TGTGCCATCAGTGTTGAGGGGATCACTGAAGCTTTCTTT
TRBJ2-1 - TRBD1 TRBV7-9 CASRPGQGYNEQFF TGTGCCAGCCGTCCGGGACAGGGATACAATGAGCAGTTCTTC
TRBJ2-5 - - TRBV2 CASSPYQETQYF TGTGCCAGCAGTCCCTACCAAGAGACCCAGTACTTC
TRBJ1-2 - - TRBV9 CASRMGGGPSNYGYTF TGTGCCAGCAGAATGGGTGGGGGGCCCTCTAACTATGGCTACACCTTC
TRBJ2-2 - - TRBV28 CASRSSNTGELFF TGTGCCAGCAGGTCCTCCAACACCGGGGAGCTGTTTTTT
TRBJ2-7 - - TRBV6-1 CASRRGGEQYF TGTGCCAGCCGTCGAGGGGGGGAGCAGTACTTC
TRBJ2-7 - - TRBV6-1 CASILRPGWGEQYF TGTGCCAGCATCCTCCGACCGGGGTGGGGCGAGCAGTACTTC
TRBJ2-1 - - TRBV6-1 CASSSQSYNEQFF TGTGCCAGCAGTAGCCAGAGTTACAATGAGCAGTTCTTC
TRBJ2-2 - TRBD2 TRBV4-3 CASSQDGLVAGELFF TGCGCCAGCAGCCAAGATGGACTAGTAGCTGGGGAGCTGTTTTTT
TRBJ1-2 - - TRBV25-1 CASSDTVYNYGYTF TGTGCCAGCAGTGATACAGTATACAACTATGGCTACACCTTC
TRBJ2-3 few - TRBV18 CASSLTGTSSTDTQYF TGTGCCAGCTCACTAACGGGGACCTCTAGCACAGATACGCAGTATTTT
TRBJ2-5 - - TRBV7-9 CASSLVAIETQYF TGTGCCAGCAGCTTAGTAGCTATAGAGACCCAGTACTTC
TRBJ2-7 once TRBD1 TRBV6-5 CASRTGTGYEQYF TGTGCCAGCAGGACCGGGACAGGGTACGAGCAGTACTTC
TRBJ2-6 - - TRBV28 CASRSSGANVLTF TGTGCCAGCAGAAGCTCTGGGGCCAACGTCCTGACTTTC
TRBJ2-3 once - TRBV4-1 CASSQEARGRTDTQYF TGCGCCAGCAGCCAAGAGGCTAGGGGTCGGACAGATACGCAGTATTTT
TRBJ2-3 - - TRBV18 CASSSSTDTQYF TGTGCCAGCTCATCGTCCACAGATACGCAGTATTTT
TRBJ2-4 - - TRBV10-2 CASSEGQGQPGAKNIQYF TGCGCCAGCAGTGAAGGGCAGGGCCAACCGGGGGCCAAAAACATTCAGTACTTC
TRBJ2-1 - TRBD1 TRBV2 CASSGDSYNEQFF TGTGCCAGCAGTGGGGACAGCTACAATGAGCAGTTCTTC
TRBJ1-2 few TRBD1 TRBV9 CASSVTMGQEGYTF TGTGCCAGCAGCGTAACTATGGGACAGGAAGGCTACACCTTC
TRBJ2-5 - - TRBV12-5 CASARDSTQETQYF TGTGCTAGTGCCCGAGACTCGACCCAAGAGACCCAGTACTTC
TRBJ1-5 few - TRBV4-3 CASSQESGQPQHF TGCGCCAGCAGCCAAGAGTCAGGACAGCCCCAGCATTTT
TRBJ2-2 - TRBD1 TRBV5-1 CASSLMGQGASGELFF TGCGCCAGCAGCTTGATGGGACAGGGGGCTTCCGGGGAGCTGTTTTTT
TRBJ2-7 - - TRBV10-3 CAISESLGMSSSYEQYF TGTGCCATCAGTGAGTCATTAGGCATGTCGAGCTCCTACGAGCAGTACTTC
TRBJ2-2 - - TRBV25-1 CASSDYAENTGELFF TGTGCCAGCAGTGATTATGCGGAGAACACCGGGGAGCTGTTTTTT
TRBJ2-6 - TRBD2 TRBV7-2 CASSTTSGRAFGANVLTF TGTGCCAGCAGCACGACTAGCGGGAGGGCCTTTGGGGCCAACGTCCTGACTTTC
TRBJ2-5 - - TRBV5-1 CASSNGQRTLQETQYF TGCGCCAGCAGCAATGGACAGAGGACGCTCCAAGAGACCCAGTACTTC
TRBJ2-7 - TRBD2 TRBV7-9 CASSSSGLAGHYEQYF TGTGCCAGCAGCTCCTCTGGACTAGCGGGACATTACGAGCAGTACTTC
TRBJ2-7 - - TRBV18 CASSPNSYEQYF TGTGCCAGCTCACCCAACTCCTACGAGCAGTACTTC